The present T cell receptor (beta chain) was sequenced within a study of OX40 agonist ivuxolimab in advanced cancers. Whole-study findings and limits: Still undetermined is the antigen specificity of the expanded peripheral T cells.

Only in-frame clones appear in the TCRdb table, and some are missing; sequencing was by immunoSEQ multiplex PCR. The sample includes about 56,000 clones, about four fifths seen only once; the top ten take under 6%. With respect to this clone: No antigen is known for it.

J lost 1 base, V lost 7 bases, and 4 bases had no gene match. The CDR3 runs 14 residues. The V gene's germline CDR1 is LNHDA and CDR2 SQIVND (reference sequence). The receptor comes from an adult with an advanced solid tumor such as melanoma, head and neck, liver or kidney cancer. The sample in question was CD4+ or CD8+ T cells sorted from blood, obtained in a trial of the OX40 agonist ivuxolimab. V usage is TRBV19 and J usage is TRBJ2-4; TRBD1 matches at 7 bases. The CDR3 protein is CASMQGDAKNIQYF. CDR3 nucleotides: TGTGCCAGTATGCAGGGGGACGCCAAAAACATTCAGTACTTC. Full variable domain (outside the CDR3, taken from reference TRBV19 and TRBJ2-4): DGGITQSPKYLFRKEGQNVTLSCEQNLNHDAMYWYRQDPGQGLRLIYYSQIVNDFQKGDIAEGYSVSREKKESFPLTVTSAQKNPTAFYLCASMQGDAKNIQYFGAGTRLSVL.